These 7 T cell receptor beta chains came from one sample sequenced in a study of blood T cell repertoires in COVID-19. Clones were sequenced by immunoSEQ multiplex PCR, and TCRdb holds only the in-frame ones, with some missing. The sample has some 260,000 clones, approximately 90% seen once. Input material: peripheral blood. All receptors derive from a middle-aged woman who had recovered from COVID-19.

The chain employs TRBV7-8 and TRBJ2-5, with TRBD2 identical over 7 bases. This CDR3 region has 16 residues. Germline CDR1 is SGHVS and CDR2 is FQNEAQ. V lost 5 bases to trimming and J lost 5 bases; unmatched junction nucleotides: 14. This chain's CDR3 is CASSHGASGVGETQYF. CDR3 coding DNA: TGTGCCAGCAGCCATGGGGCTAGCGGTGTGGGGGAGACCCAGTACTTC.

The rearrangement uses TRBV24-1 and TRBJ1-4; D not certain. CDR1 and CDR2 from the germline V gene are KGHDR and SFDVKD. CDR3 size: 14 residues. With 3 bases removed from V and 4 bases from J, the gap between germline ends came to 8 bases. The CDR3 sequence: CATSDPRGNEKLFF. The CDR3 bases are TGTGCCACCAGTGATCCGCGGGGTAATGAAAAACTGTTTTTT.

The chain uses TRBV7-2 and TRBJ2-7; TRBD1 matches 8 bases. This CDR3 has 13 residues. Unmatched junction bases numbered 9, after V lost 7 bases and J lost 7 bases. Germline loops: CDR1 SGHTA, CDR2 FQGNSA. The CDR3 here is CASKPQGAGEQYF. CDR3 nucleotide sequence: TGTGCCAGCAAACCGCAGGGGGCGGGGGAGCAGTACTTC.

In DNA, the CDR3 is TGTGCCAGCAGCTTAGGGCTAGCGGGGAATACGCAGTATTTT. Its translation is CASSLGLAGNTQYF. V usage is TRBV7-3 and J usage is TRBJ2-3, with 9 nucleotides matching TRBD2. The CDR3 has 14 residues. Per the germline V gene, CDR1 is SGHTA and CDR2 is FQGTGA. V gave up 2 bases and J gave up 7 bases; unmatched junction bases: 4.

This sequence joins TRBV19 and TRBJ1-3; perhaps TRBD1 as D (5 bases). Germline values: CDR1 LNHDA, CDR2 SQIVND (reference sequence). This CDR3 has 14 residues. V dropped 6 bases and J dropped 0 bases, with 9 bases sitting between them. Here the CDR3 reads CASRDIASGNTIYF. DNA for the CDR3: TGTGCCAGTAGGGACATAGCCTCTGGAAACACCATATATTTT.

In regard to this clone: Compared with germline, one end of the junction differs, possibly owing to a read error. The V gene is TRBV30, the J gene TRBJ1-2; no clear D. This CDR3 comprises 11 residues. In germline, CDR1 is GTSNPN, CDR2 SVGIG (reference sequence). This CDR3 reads CAWTPPPTPVF. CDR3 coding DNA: TGTGCCTGGACTCCCCCCCCTACCCCCGTTTTC.

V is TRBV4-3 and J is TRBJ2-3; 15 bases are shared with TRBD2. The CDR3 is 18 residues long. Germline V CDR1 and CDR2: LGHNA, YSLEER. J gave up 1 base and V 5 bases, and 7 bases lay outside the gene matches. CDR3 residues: CASSYGLAGGGGTDTQYF. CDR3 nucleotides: TGCGCCAGCAGCTACGGACTAGCGGGAGGGGGGGGCACAGATACGCAGTATTTT.